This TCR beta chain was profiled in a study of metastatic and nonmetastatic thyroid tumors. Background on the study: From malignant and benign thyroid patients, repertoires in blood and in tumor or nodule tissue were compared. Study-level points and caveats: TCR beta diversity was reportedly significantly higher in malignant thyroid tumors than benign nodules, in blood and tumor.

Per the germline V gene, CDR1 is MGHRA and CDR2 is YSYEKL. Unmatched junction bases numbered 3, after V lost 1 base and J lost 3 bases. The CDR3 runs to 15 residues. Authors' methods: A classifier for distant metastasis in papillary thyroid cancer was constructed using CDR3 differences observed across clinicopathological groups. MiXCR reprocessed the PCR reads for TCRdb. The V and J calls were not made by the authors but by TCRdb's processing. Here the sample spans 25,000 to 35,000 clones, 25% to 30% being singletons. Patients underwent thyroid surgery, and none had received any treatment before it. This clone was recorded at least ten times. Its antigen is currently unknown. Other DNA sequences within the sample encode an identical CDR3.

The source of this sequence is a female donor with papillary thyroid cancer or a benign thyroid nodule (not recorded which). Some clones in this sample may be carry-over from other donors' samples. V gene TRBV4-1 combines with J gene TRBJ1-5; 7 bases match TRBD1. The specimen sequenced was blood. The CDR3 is CASSQVTGSNQPQHF. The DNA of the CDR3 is TGCGCCAGCAGCCAAGTGACAGGGTCCAATCAGCCCCAGCATTTT.